A selection of T cell receptor beta chains follows, all from one sample in a study of response to subunit inactivated influenza vaccine. One entry per CDR3 protein results from TCRdb running MiXCR on the RT-PCR reads. The repertoire has about 620,000 distinct CDR3 sequences, roughly 12% of them found once; the top ten carry approximately 11%. These data were also filed under a second study, of T cells expressing NK-cell markers.

The sample in question was PBMCs from blood, obtained on the day of vaccination. The receptors were sampled from a man in his forties or fifties who received an inactivated influenza vaccine. The CDR3 runs from the conserved cysteine through the conserved F or W. Each record gives: V gene, J gene, CDR3 length, D gene, clone size, CDR3 DNA, CDR3 protein. A D gene is named only where the DNA matches it firmly. Clone sizes are given selectively: once, few, many, or a class where the clone is expanded.

V: TRBV18; J: TRBJ2-7; length: 13; D: NA; size: NA; DNA: TGTGCCAGCTCACCTAACGACTCCTACGAGCAGTACTTC; CDR3: CASSPNDSYEQYF
V: TRBV11-1; J: TRBJ2-1; length: 19; D: TRBD2; size: NA; DNA: TGTGCCAGCAGCCCCTTTCCCTCTAGCGGAGCCACTTACTACAATGAGCAGTTCTTC; CDR3: CASSPFPSSGATYYNEQFF
V: TRBV6-2/TRBV6-3; J: TRBJ1-5; length: 12; D: NA; size: NA; DNA: TGTGCCAGCAGTTACTCGGATCAGCCCCAGCATTTT; CDR3: CASSYSDQPQHF
V: TRBV5-1; J: TRBJ1-4; length: 13; D: NA; size: NA; DNA: TGCGCCAGCAGCTTACAGCAGAATGAAAAACTGTTTTTT; CDR3: CASSLQQNEKLFF
V: TRBV4-3; J: TRBJ1-2; length: 15; D: NA; size: many; DNA: TGCGCCAGCAGCCAAGATAACATCGCGAGTTCTGGCTACACCTTC; CDR3: CASSQDNIASSGYTF
V: TRBV7-9; J: TRBJ1-2; length: 13; D: NA; size: many; DNA: TGTGCCAGCAGCCCCGACACGCGAACTGGCTACACCTTC; CDR3: CASSPDTRTGYTF
V: TRBV12-3/TRBV12-4; J: TRBJ2-1; length: 14; D: TRBD2; size: NA; DNA: TGTGCCAGCAGCCGGAGCGGGAGGGGGAATGAGCAGTTCTTC; CDR3: CASSRSGRGNEQFF
V: TRBV20-1; J: TRBJ2-5; length: 19; D: TRBD2; size: NA; DNA: TGCAGTGCTAGAAATCTAGACCCGGGACTAGCGGGGGGGCAAGAGACCCAGTACTTC; CDR3: CSARNLDPGLAGGQETQYF
V: TRBV7-8; J: TRBJ2-7; length: 14; D: TRBD1; size: NA; DNA: TGTGCCAGCAGCTCGGACAGGTTCTCCTACGAGCAGTACTTC; CDR3: CASSSDRFSYEQYF
V: TRBV15; J: TRBJ1-1; length: 15; D: NA; size: few; DNA: TGTGCCACCAGCAGAGCCGCAGGCTTGAACACTGAAGCTTTCTTT; CDR3: CATSRAAGLNTEAFF
V: TRBV7-2; J: TRBJ2-1; length: 16; D: TRBD1; size: NA; DNA: TGTGCCAGCAGCTTAGACACAGGGGGATCCTACAATGAGCAGTTCTTC; CDR3: CASSLDTGGSYNEQFF
V: TRBV29-1; J: TRBJ1-5; length: 12; D: NA; size: few; DNA: TGCAGCGGAGGAAGCGGGGAGGGGCCCCAGCATTTT; CDR3: CSGGSGEGPQHF
V: TRBV29-1; J: TRBJ2-5; length: 13; D: TRBD1; size: NA; DNA: TGCAGCGTTGAAAAGGGGGCGGGAGAGACCCAGTACTTC; CDR3: CSVEKGAGETQYF
V: TRBV27; J: TRBJ2-7; length: 14; D: TRBD1; size: NA; DNA: TGTGCCAGCAGTTTCACGGCAGGGGGCTACGAGCAGTACTTC; CDR3: CASSFTAGGYEQYF
V: TRBV11-1; J: TRBJ1-4; length: 18; D: TRBD1; size: NA; DNA: TGTGCCAGCAGCTTAGGATCGCTGAGACAGGGTATAATGAGGAAACTGTTTTTT; CDR3: CASSLGSLRQGIMRKLFF
V: TRBV11-2; J: TRBJ2-3; length: 16; D: TRBD2; size: NA; DNA: TGTGCCAGCAGGAAATTAGCGGGGGGGTTCACAGATACGCAGTATTTT; CDR3: CASRKLAGGFTDTQYF
V: TRBV20-1; J: TRBJ2-1; length: 14; D: TRBD2; size: NA; DNA: TGCAGTGCCGGGAGGGGACCAGGTAACAGTGAGCAGTTCTTC; CDR3: CSAGRGPGNSEQFF
V: TRBV7-9; J: TRBJ1-1; length: 14; D: NA; size: NA; DNA: TGTGCCAGCAGCCCGAGGGGATCTGGACCTGAAGCTTTCTTT; CDR3: CASSPRGSGPEAFF
V: TRBV4-2; J: TRBJ2-1; length: 17; D: NA; size: NA; DNA: TGTGCCAGCAGCCACGTAGGAGGTAGCGGTAAATTGAATGAGCAGTTCTTC; CDR3: CASSHVGGSGKLNEQFF
V: TRBV20-1; J: TRBJ1-2; length: 11; D: NA; size: few; DNA: TGCAGTGCTGGGGTCAACTATGGCTACACCTTC; CDR3: CSAGVNYGYTF
V: TRBV5-6; J: TRBJ2-3; length: 15; D: NA; size: few; DNA: TGTGCCAGCAGCTTGGGCAGGGACCGCACAGATACGCAGTATTTT; CDR3: CASSLGRDRTDTQYF
V: TRBV18; J: TRBJ1-1; length: 15; D: NA; size: few; DNA: TGTGCCAGCTCACCAGATGCCACGCAGCGGGCTGAAGCTTTCTTT; CDR3: CASSPDATQRAEAFF
V: TRBV7-9; J: TRBJ2-5; length: 15; D: NA; size: many; DNA: TGTGCCAGCAGCTTACGGCAGGGCAACCAAGAGACCCAGTACTTC; CDR3: CASSLRQGNQETQYF
V: TRBV4-3; J: TRBJ2-5; length: 14; D: NA; size: NA; DNA: TGCGCCAGCAGCCCGGACACCCTCCAAGAGACCCAGTACTTC; CDR3: CASSPDTLQETQYF
V: TRBV5-1; J: TRBJ2-5; length: 14; D: NA; size: NA; DNA: TGCGCCAGCAGCTTGGCCTTGTACCAAGAGACCCAGTACTTC; CDR3: CASSLALYQETQYF
V: TRBV29-1; J: TRBJ1-2; length: 14; D: NA; size: NA; DNA: TGCAGCGTTGAGAGGAGCAGGGTAGTTGGTGGCTACACCTTC; CDR3: CSVERSRVVGGYTF
V: TRBV3-1; J: TRBJ2-1; length: 15; D: TRBD2; size: NA; DNA: TGTGCCAGCAGCCAAGTTCCTAGCGGGAGTAAGGAGCAGTTCTTC; CDR3: CASSQVPSGSKEQFF
V: TRBV20-1; J: TRBJ2-7; length: 13; D: NA; size: many; DNA: TGCAGTGCTAGAGATTGGTCGTCCTACGAGCAGTACTTC; CDR3: CSARDWSSYEQYF
V: TRBV29-1; J: TRBJ2-1; length: 13; D: TRBD2; size: NA; DNA: TGCAGCGGAACTAGCGGGACCCTCAATGAGCAGTTCTTC; CDR3: CSGTSGTLNEQFF
V: TRBV11-2; J: TRBJ2-5; length: 15; D: TRBD2; size: few; DNA: TGTGCCAGCAGCTCCCTGACTAGCCAAAAAGAGACCCAGTACTTC; CDR3: CASSSLTSQKETQYF
V: TRBV20-1; J: TRBJ1-1; length: 11; D: NA; size: NA; DNA: TGCAGTGCTATGGGGTGGGCTGAAGCTTTCTTT; CDR3: CSAMGWAEAFF